These T cell receptor beta chains were read from a single sample in a study of blood T cell repertoires in COVID-19. Method: immunoSEQ multiplex PCR; TCRdb's copy keeps in-frame clones and lacks some. The sample lists roughly 140,000 clones; approximately 80% were seen once. The sample taken for sequencing was peripheral blood. The source is an elderly woman in a cohort sampled during active or convalescent COVID-19. Each CDR3 is given with its conserved first and last residue. A D gene is named only where the DNA matches it firmly. A row's size may be missing; if present it is once, few, many or a size class.

clone_size	d_call	v_call	j_call	cdr3_nt	cdr3_aa
.	.	TRBV7-9	TRBJ2-5	TGTGCCAGCAGCCAAACTAGTATGTTGGAGACCCAGTACTTC	CASSQTSMLETQYF
.	TRBD2	TRBV2	TRBJ2-3	TGTGCCAGCACCCTCGCGGGGGGTACGCAGTATTTT	CASTLAGGTQYF
.	.	TRBV4-2	TRBJ1-4	TGTGCCAGCAGCCAAGCGGGGGGCTTTGAAAAACTGTTTTTT	CASSQAGGFEKLFF
once	TRBD2	TRBV5-8	TRBJ2-1	TGTGCCAGCAGCTCCACTAGCGGGGGGCGTTCCTACAATGAGCAGTTCTTC	CASSSTSGGRSYNEQFF
.	TRBD1	TRBV7-7	TRBJ2-5	TGTGCTAGCAGCTTGGCGGGACAGGGAGGAGAGACCCAGTACTTC	CASSLAGQGGETQYF
few	TRBD1	TRBV4-1	TRBJ1-5	TGCGCCAGCAGCCAGGGGGCAGGGGGCGGTAAAAGCAATCAGCCCCAGCATTTT	CASSQGAGGGKSNQPQHF
.	.	TRBV19	TRBJ2-5	TGTGCCACCAAACACAGAGACACCCAAGAGACCCAGTACTTC	CATKHRDTQETQYF
.	TRBD1	TRBV3-1/TRBV3-2	TRBJ2-7	TGTGCCAGCAGCCCCCGGGACAGGATTACGGAGCAGTACTTC	CASSPRDRITEQYF
once	.	TRBV7-2	TRBJ1-1	TGTGCCAGCAGCTTAGCCCTGGCGGGGGCTGAAGCTTTCTTT	CASSLALAGAEAFF
few	TRBD1	TRBV10-3	TRBJ2-3	TGTGCCATCAGTGAAGAAGGACAGGGAACAGATACGCAGTATTTT	CAISEEGQGTDTQYF
.	TRBD1	TRBV6-5	TRBJ2-7	TGTGCCAGCAGTTCCGACTCGGGGACAGGGTCCTCCGAGCAGTACTTC	CASSSDSGTGSSEQYF
.	.	TRBV21-1	TRBJ1-5	TGTGCCAGCAGCGGATGGCAGGGTGGTCCATTGAATCAGCCCCAGCATTTT	CASSGWQGGPLNQPQHF
.	.	TRBV11-2	TRBJ2-5	TGTGCCAGCAGCGTAGGGGGGGGCCAAGAGACCCAGTACTTC	CASSVGGGQETQYF
.	.	TRBV7-3	TRBJ2-5	TGTGCCAGCAGCTCTCGTAATGTGCAGTTGGAGACCCAGTACTTC	CASSSRNVQLETQYF
few	.	TRBV30	TRBJ2-6	TGTGCATGGACATCCGGGGCCAACGTCCTGACTTTC	CAWTSGANVLTF
.	.	TRBV5-6	TRBJ2-5	TGTGCCAGCAGCCCCCGTGGGGGGATGGGGACCCAGTACTTC	CASSPRGGMGTQYF
.	.	TRBV5-1	TRBJ2-5	TGCGCCAGCAGCTTGGTGACAAATTTACAAGAGACCCAGTACTTC	CASSLVTNLQETQYF
.	TRBD1	TRBV9	TRBJ2-7	TGTGCCAGCAGCTGGACAGGGGGCGGGTCGGACGAGCAGTACTTC	CASSWTGGGSDEQYF
once	TRBD2	TRBV5-1	TRBJ2-1	TGCGCCAGCATACGGGAACTAGCGGGGGTAAAGGAGCAGTTCTTC	CASIRELAGVKEQFF
.	.	TRBV5-1	TRBJ1-6	TGCGCCAGCAGCTTGGCCCCGACAGACTATAATTCACCCCTCCACTTT	CASSLAPTDYNSPLHF
.	TRBD1	TRBV6-6	TRBJ1-1	TGTGCCAGCAGTAAACAGGGGGAGAGGACTGAAGCTTTCTTT	CASSKQGERTEAFF
.	TRBD2	TRBV4-1	TRBJ2-1	TGCGCCAGCAGCCACTCGACCAATCTACAAAGCGAGCGGGGGGCGTGGAATGAGCAGTTCTTC	CASSHSTNLQSERGAWNEQFF
.	.	TRBV2	TRBJ1-1	TGTGCCAGCATTACTTCGAGAGGGTTGAACACTGAAGCTTTCTTT	CASITSRGLNTEAFF
few	.	TRBV5-1	TRBJ2-2	TGCGCCAGCAGCTTGGCCGCGCTCGGCGGGGAGCTGTTTTTT	CASSLAALGGELFF
.	TRBD1	TRBV30	TRBJ1-1	TGTGCCTTCCAGGGGGCTGGGGTGCCTTTCTTT	CAFQGAGVPFF
.	TRBD1	TRBV19	TRBJ1-5	TGTGCCAGTAGTAGGGGGGACAGGTTCGGTCAGCCCCAGCATTTT	CASSRGDRFGQPQHF
.	TRBD1	TRBV19	TRBJ2-2	TGTGCCAGCCGGACAGGGGGGACGAACACCGGGGAGCTGTTTTTT	CASRTGGTNTGELFF
.	.	TRBV9	TRBJ2-5	TGTGCCAGCAGCGTAGGCGTAGGGGTAGAGACCCAGTACTTC	CASSVGVGVETQYF
.	.	TRBV14	TRBJ1-1	TGTGCCAGCAGCCAAGATTGGACAGCCGAAGCTTTCTTT	CASSQDWTAEAFF
.	.	TRBV15	TRBJ1-3	TGTGCCACCAGCCGGGACTCTTTCTCTGGAAACACCATATATTTT	CATSRDSFSGNTIYF
few	TRBD1	TRBV27	TRBJ2-1	TGTGCCAGCAGTTCCCCGGGACAGGGATATGAGCAGTTCTTC	CASSSPGQGYEQFF
.	.	TRBV7-2	TRBJ2-2	TGTGCCAGCAGCTCAAGCGGCCTAAGTAACACCGGGGAGCTGTTTTTT	CASSSSGLSNTGELFF
few	TRBD1	TRBV19	TRBJ1-4	TGTGCCAGTAGTGCCGCCGGACAGGGGACTGCAACTAATGAAAAACTGTTTTTT	CASSAAGQGTATNEKLFF
.	.	TRBV10-3	TRBJ2-3	TGTGCCGGAAGTGCGAGGGTGAACACAGATACGCAGTATTTT	CAGSARVNTDTQYF
.	TRBD2	TRBV5-1	TRBJ2-5	TGCGCCAGCAGCTTGGTTGCGGCGGGGGGGCCGGTGACCCAGTACTTC	CASSLVAAGGPVTQYF
.	.	TRBV24-1	TRBJ2-2	TGTGCCACCAGTGAACCTCCTACAGTGAACACCGGGGAGCTGTTTTTT	CATSEPPTVNTGELFF
.	.	TRBV3-1/TRBV3-2	TRBJ1-4	TGTGCCAGCAGCCCCGGGAACGGGGAAAAACTGTTTTTT	CASSPGNGEKLFF
.	.	TRBV10-2	TRBJ1-2	TGCGCCAGCAGGGACAGCACTAACTATGGCTACACCTTC	CASRDSTNYGYTF
.	TRBD1	TRBV5-4	TRBJ2-5	TGTGCCAGCAGCTACGAAGGGGGACAGGTGCCCGAGACCCAGTACTTC	CASSYEGGQVPETQYF
.	.	TRBV7-9	TRBJ1-1	TGTGCCAGCAGCTTACAGGAGAACACTGAAGCTTTCTTT	CASSLQENTEAFF
.	TRBD2	TRBV9	TRBJ2-2	TGTGCCAGCAGCGTAGTGGCTAGCGGGGTAACCACCGGGGAGCTGTTTTTT	CASSVVASGVTTGELFF
once	.	TRBV6-5	TRBJ1-6	TGTGCCAGCAGTTACCGGGGAAACAGGGATAATTCACCCCTCCACTTT	CASSYRGNRDNSPLHF